These T cell receptor beta chains were read from a single sample in a study of blood T cell repertoires in COVID-19. Generated by immunoSEQ multiplex PCR, the TCRdb table keeps only in-frame clones and is missing some. Of some 230,000 clones in the sample, around 87% were seen once. The sample taken for sequencing was PBMCs or T cells enriched from blood (not recorded which). The receptors stem from a woman under 30 in a cohort exposed to, infected with or recovered from COVID-19 (not recorded which). CDR3s include the opening cysteine and the closing phenylalanine or tryptophan. The D gene is left open where the match is weak. Size is stated for part of the rows, as once, few or many counts, or as a class when the clone is expanded.

v_gene	d_gene	j_gene	abundance	CDR3nt	CDR3aa
TRBV11-2	TRBD1	TRBJ1-1	once	TGTGCCAGCAGCCCAGGGGGACTTTACAGGGTAGGCACTGAAGCTTTCTTT	CASSPGGLYRVGTEAFF
TRBV6-5	TRBD2	TRBJ2-7	once	TGTGCCAGCAGTCTAGCGACTAGCGGGGGCTACGAGCAGTACTTC	CASSLATSGGYEQYF
TRBV6-1	TRBD1	TRBJ1-2	.	TGTGCCAGCAGAGAACCGGGACAGGGACGAAGAGACTATGGCTACACCTTC	CASREPGQGRRDYGYTF
TRBV4-2	TRBD2	TRBJ2-1	.	TGTGCCAGCAGCCCGGGACTAGCGGGGGACTACAATGAGCAGTTCTTC	CASSPGLAGDYNEQFF
TRBV2	.	TRBJ2-7	.	TGTGCCAGCAGTGAACAACAGGGATATGGCTACGAGCAGTACTTC	CASSEQQGYGYEQYF
TRBV4-1	TRBD2	TRBJ2-3	.	TGCGCCAGCAGCGCCCGGACTAGCGGGAGTTCAGATACGCAGTATTTT	CASSARTSGSSDTQYF
TRBV27	TRBD1	TRBJ2-2	once	TGTGCCAGCAGTTTACGGGTAGGGGGCCCCGGGGAGCTGTTTTTT	CASSLRVGGPGELFF
TRBV6-5	TRBD2	TRBJ2-1	once	TGTGCCAGCAGTAACGCCGCAGCGGGAGATGAGCAGTTCTTC	CASSNAAAGDEQFF
TRBV2	TRBD1	TRBJ1-6	.	TGTGCCAGCAGTGAGGACAGGTGGGATTCACCCCTCCACTTT	CASSEDRWDSPLHF
TRBV11-3	.	TRBJ1-2	.	TGTGCCAGCAGCGGACAGTCCCGAGATGGGTATGGCTACACCTTC	CASSGQSRDGYGYTF
TRBV5-5	TRBD2	TRBJ2-1	.	TGTGCCAGCAACGAACTAGCGGGGGGGCAGGATGAGCAGTTCTTC	CASNELAGGQDEQFF
TRBV19	.	TRBJ1-2	.	TGTGCCAGTAGTATGGAGGGCGCGGGGGGTGGCTACACCTTC	CASSMEGAGGGYTF
TRBV5-1	.	TRBJ2-2	.	TGCGCCAGCAGCTTGTCTAGCGAGAACACCGGGGAGCTGTTTTTT	CASSLSSENTGELFF
TRBV5-1	.	TRBJ2-1	.	TGCGCCAGCAGCTTAGGAGCGGGCGATGAGCAGTTCTTC	CASSLGAGDEQFF
TRBV6-5	.	TRBJ1-1	once	TGTGCCAGCAGGGGAGAAGGGATCGCCGCCGGGGGAGCTTTCTTT	CASRGEGIAAGGAFF
TRBV3-1/TRBV3-2	.	TRBJ1-5	.	TGTGCCAGCAGCCACCTCCTCGGCGGTACCGCCAATCAGCCCCAGCATTTT	CASSHLLGGTANQPQHF
TRBV5-1	TRBD1	TRBJ2-2	.	TGCGCCAGCAGCCCCCAAGGACAGGGGCTGACCGGGGAGCTGTTTTTT	CASSPQGQGLTGELFF
TRBV5-4	TRBD1	TRBJ2-7	.	TGTGCCAGCACCCGACAGGGTGCCTACGAGCAGTACTTC	CASTRQGAYEQYF
TRBV9	.	TRBJ1-1	few	TGTGCCAGCAGCGTAGACGGGAACACTGAAGCTTTCTTT	CASSVDGNTEAFF
TRBV27	.	TRBJ1-4	.	TGTGCCAGCAGATATCAGGGCACTAATGAAAAACTGTTTTTT	CASRYQGTNEKLFF
TRBV18	.	TRBJ1-4	.	TGTGCCAGCCACCGGGGGGGCTTTGTTGAAGATGAAAAACTGTTTTTT	CASHRGGFVEDEKLFF
TRBV3-1/TRBV3-2	.	TRBJ1-1	.	TGTGCCAGCAGCCACAAGGCAGGCATGAACACTGAAGCTTTCTTT	CASSHKAGMNTEAFF
TRBV10-3	.	TRBJ2-1	once	TGTGCCATCAGTGATAGCGTTGGCTCCTACAATGAGCAGTTCTTC	CAISDSVGSYNEQFF
TRBV3-1/TRBV3-2	.	TRBJ2-7	.	TGTGCCAGCAGCCAGGCGCAGGGGTACTACGAGCAGTACTTC	CASSQAQGYYEQYF
TRBV28	TRBD2	TRBJ2-3	.	TGTGCCAGCAAAGGACTAGCGGGCCCTGATACGCAGTATTTT	CASKGLAGPDTQYF
TRBV7-3	TRBD1	TRBJ1-1	.	TGTGCCAGCAGCCAACAGGGGGCGCGAGGGCCCGACACTGAAGCTTTCTTT	CASSQQGARGPDTEAFF
TRBV24-1	.	TRBJ1-1	.	TGTGCCACCACTGTAGGACACATGAACACTGAAGCTTTCTTT	CATTVGHMNTEAFF
TRBV2	.	TRBJ1-2	few	TGTGCCAGCAGTGAAGGCCCCAGGTACGGCTACACCTTC	CASSEGPRYGYTF
TRBV29-1	.	TRBJ1-2	.	TGCAGCGTTGAAGAGGGGCAGGGTGGCTACACCTTC	CSVEEGQGGYTF
TRBV5-1	.	TRBJ1-4	.	TGCGCCAGCAGCTTGGAGACAGGCGGTGAAAAACTGTTTTTT	CASSLETGGEKLFF
TRBV29-1	.	TRBJ1-6	.	TGCAGCGTTGGTGGCGGGTTCCTCCTTGGTTCACCCCTCCACTTT	CSVGGGFLLGSPLHF
TRBV2	.	TRBJ1-5	.	TGTGCCAGCAGTGAAGCCACTGGGGGGGGAAGCAATCAGCCCCAGCATTTT	CASSEATGGGSNQPQHF
TRBV18	TRBD2	TRBJ2-1	.	TGTGCCAGCTCACCCCCGGGACTAGCGGAGTACAATGAGCAGTTCTTC	CASSPPGLAEYNEQFF
TRBV7-9	.	TRBJ2-7	.	TGTGCCAGCAGCTTAGAGTGGGACACAAACTACGAGCAGTACTTC	CASSLEWDTNYEQYF
TRBV15	.	TRBJ2-7	.	TGTGCCACCAGCAGAGATACGACAGACTACGAGCAGTACTTC	CATSRDTTDYEQYF
TRBV7-6	.	TRBJ2-3	.	TGTGCCAGCAGCTCTTCCGGTTCGTTCGGCACAGATACGCAGTATTTT	CASSSSGSFGTDTQYF
TRBV15	TRBD1	TRBJ1-1	.	TGTGCCACCAGCAGGGACAGGGAGGTAACTGAAGCTTTCTTT	CATSRDREVTEAFF
TRBV6-5	.	TRBJ1-3	.	TGTGCCAGCAGTTACTCCGGGTCTGGAAACACCATATATTTT	CASSYSGSGNTIYF
TRBV5-1	TRBD1	TRBJ2-5	.	TGCGCCAGCAGCACGGGACAGATCGGACAAGAGACCCAGTACTTC	CASSTGQIGQETQYF
TRBV14	TRBD1	TRBJ2-3	.	TGTGCCAGCAGCCAAGCCCGGGACAGCCGCACAGATACGCAGTATTTT	CASSQARDSRTDTQYF
TRBV19	.	TRBJ2-1	.	TGTGCCAGTGTGGGCCTTGGGAATGAGCAGTTCTTC	CASVGLGNEQFF
TRBV18	TRBD1	TRBJ1-4	.	TGTGCCAGCTCACTAAGGACAGGGGGCGGGAAAAAACTGTTTTTT	CASSLRTGGGKKLFF
TRBV5-1	.	TRBJ1-2	few	TGCGCCAGCAGCCCACGATTACAGACGGGATATGGCTACACCTTC	CASSPRLQTGYGYTF
TRBV9	.	TRBJ2-5	once	TGTGCCAGCAGCGTCGCAGACTTTACTCTAGAGACCCAGTACTTC	CASSVADFTLETQYF
TRBV4-1	TRBD1	TRBJ1-4	.	TGCGCCAGCAGCCAAGGGACAGGGGGCAGAAAAACTAATGAAAAACTGTTTTTT	CASSQGTGGRKTNEKLFF
TRBV29-1	TRBD2	TRBJ2-5	.	TGCAGCGTTGAAAAAGGGACTAGCGGGAGTAATCAAGAGACCCAGTACTTC	CSVEKGTSGSNQETQYF
TRBV28	.	TRBJ2-7	.	TGTGCCAGCAGTTTTCTTGGGGACTTAGGCCACGAGCAGTACTTC	CASSFLGDLGHEQYF
TRBV27	TRBD1	TRBJ1-6	few	TGTGCCAGCAGTTTAGAACAGGGGAGCTCCTATAATTCACCCCTCCACTTT	CASSLEQGSSYNSPLHF
TRBV28	TRBD1	TRBJ1-5	.	TGTGCCAGCAGGAGGACAGGATTCAATCAGCCCCAGCATTTT	CASRRTGFNQPQHF
TRBV27	.	TRBJ1-1	.	TGTGCCAGCAGTGGTCAGTCCGTGCGTCGAGGTGAAGCTTTCTTT	CASSGQSVRRGEAFF
TRBV5-1	TRBD1	TRBJ1-2	.	TGCGCCAGCAGCCGAATTGGTCCCCAGGGGGACTATGGCTACACCTTC	CASSRIGPQGDYGYTF
TRBV4-1	.	TRBJ1-5	.	TGCGCCAGCAGCCAAAATCAAGCCTCCAATCAGCCCCAGCATTTT	CASSQNQASNQPQHF
TRBV5-1	.	TRBJ2-1	.	TGCGCCAGCAGCGTGCCCCGTAGGCCCACTGAAGCAGGCGGGCGTTCCTACAATGAGCAGTTCTTC	CASSVPRRPTEAGGRSYNEQFF
TRBV24-1	.	TRBJ1-1	.	TGTGCCACCAGTGATAGGGAGATTAACACTGAAGCTTTCTTT	CATSDREINTEAFF
TRBV28	.	TRBJ1-1	once	TGTGCCAGCAGTCCTCCCGTTGGGGGGGGTGAAGCTTTCTTT	CASSPPVGGGEAFF
TRBV7-9	TRBD2	TRBJ2-3	once	TGTGCCAGGGTACTAGCGGGGGGGCCTTGGAGCACAGATACGCAGTATTTT	CARVLAGGPWSTDTQYF
TRBV7-9	.	TRBJ2-5	once	TGTGCCAGCAACTTTAATTCAGGGGAAGAGACCCAGTACTTC	CASNFNSGEETQYF
TRBV5-6	TRBD1	TRBJ1-2	.	TGTGCCAGCAGCACAGGGACAGGTGATGGCTACACCTTC	CASSTGTGDGYTF
TRBV28	.	TRBJ1-2	.	TGTGCCAGCAGTTCCCCGAGTTCAGGGAGGTATGGCTACACCTTC	CASSSPSSGRYGYTF